This T cell receptor beta chain is drawn from a study of T cell repertoires in cytomegalovirus infection. Study-level information: An indication of both CMV infection and matching HLA type came from public TCR beta signatures.

MiXCR, run by TCRdb on the reads, gives a single entry per CDR3 protein. The sample holds about 100,000 distinct CDR3 sequences; about 22% are singletons and the top ten take around 42%. V dropped 0 bases and J dropped 2 bases, with 9 bases sitting between them. The CDR3 length is 15 residues. Germline V gene sequence: CDR1 SGHRS, CDR2 YFSETQ. As regards this clonotype: Its target is not known.

Findings of the study overall: CMV-specific TCR beta clonotypes restricted by HLA-C dominated the ex vivo response.

Sequenced material: CD8+ T cells from PBMCs. The V gene is TRBV5-1, the J gene TRBJ2-1; D is undetermined. The clonotype comes from a human donor in good health (CMV status not recorded). Some clones in this sample may be carry-over from other donors' samples. DNA for the CDR3: TGCGCCAGCAGCTTGGCCGAAGGGACCTACAATGAGCAGTTCTTC. Protein sequence: CASSLAEGTYNEQFF.